This paragraph covers one T cell receptor beta chain sequence. These data originate in a study of blood T cell repertoires in COVID-19. The CDR3 length is 14 residues. V gave up 1 base and J gave up 4 bases; unmatched junction bases: 5. From germline, CDR1 is GTSNPN and CDR2 SVGIG (reference sequence). This table comes from immunoSEQ multiplex PCR, and its TCRdb copy is limited to in-frame clones, with some not included. The table shows about 64,000 clones, with 88% occurring only once. The sequenced sample consisted of peripheral blood. The V and J genes are TRBV30 and TRBJ2-3; 7 bases are a match to TRBD2. The TCR originated in a man in his sixties or seventies with acute or convalescent COVID-19. As DNA, the CDR3 is TGTGCCTGGAGTGACGGGGCGGGGGCAGATACGCAGTATTTT. Its protein is CAWSDGAGADTQYF. Drawing the rest from reference TRBV30 and TRBJ2-3, the complete variable domain is SQTIHQWPATLVQPVGSPLSLECTVEGTSNPNLYWYRQAAGRGLQLLFYSVGIGQISSEVPQNLSASRPQDRQFILSSKKLLLSDSGFYLCAWSDGAGADTQYFGPGTRLTVL.